This T cell receptor beta chain is from a study of T cells in Graves' hyperthyroidism and ophthalmopathy. The CDR3 loop spans 15 amino acids. V was shortened by 7 bases and J by 7 bases, with 22 bases between the two germline ends. Per the germline V gene, CDR1 is GTSNPN and CDR2 is SVGIG (reference sequence). RNA transcripts provided the source from which TCR beta CDR3 regions were amplified. Primed by the HTBI set, a first-round RT-PCR was run on the TCR CDR3. Using its own MiXCR run on the multiplex PCR reads, TCRdb lists one record per CDR3 protein. The table includes about 530,000 distinct CDR3 sequences, over 15% detected once. This clonotype was counted at least ten times.

The sequenced sample consisted of blood. V gene TRBV30 combines with J gene TRBJ1-4; the D is unclear. This receptor was obtained from a woman younger than 30 with Graves' ophthalmopathy. The chain's CDR3 is CAYNFGSTFGEKLFF. The DNA of the CDR3 is TGTGCCTACAATTTTGGGAGTACCTTTGGTGAAAAACTGTTTTTT.